The 23 T cell receptor beta chains reported below all come from one sample, sequenced in a study of control samples from healthy donors and cancer patients. Measured with immunoSEQ multiplex PCR; TCRdb has only the in-frame clones, and not every one. The data hold around 150,000 clones, with over 95% observed a single time. What was sequenced was blood. Source of these receptors: a woman younger than 45 in good health.

The chain recombines TRBV11-2 with TRBJ2-5, with a possible D match to TRBD2 (7 bases). Germline CDR1 reads SGHAT; CDR2 reads FQNNGV. V lost 5 bases and J lost 5, with 18 bases in between. The CDR3 is made up of 15 amino acids. CDR3 in DNA: TGTGCCAGCAGCCCTGGGGGGGCCAGACGGGAGACCCAGTACTTC. This gives the protein CASSPGGARRETQYF.

The genes are TRBV10-3 and TRBJ2-7; the D call may be TRBD1 or TRBD2 (5 bases each). The CDR3 extends over 14 amino acids. CDR1 is ENHRY, CDR2 SYGVKD, per germline. Trimming shortened V by 10 bases and J by 3 bases, and 19 bases separated the two germline ends. CDR3 protein: CATWDPGPNYEQYF. Written as DNA, the CDR3 is TGTGCCACCTGGGACCCCGGTCCAAACTACGAGCAGTACTTC.

The chain has TRBV3-1 (or the pseudogene TRBV3-2) and TRBJ2-3; 8 bases line up with TRBD2. Germline CDR1 reads LGHDT; CDR2 reads YNNKEL (reference sequence). The V and J ends lost 1 base and 5 bases, in that order; junction bases with no gene match: 5. The length of the CDR3 is 15 residues. The CDR3 DNA sequence: TGTGCCAGCAGCCAAGGAGCGGGGGAGGGAGATACGCAGTATTTT. It translates to CASSQGAGEGDTQYF.

This sequence joins TRBV6-6 and TRBJ1-5, with D possibly TRBD1 on 5 matching bases. This CDR3 contains 17 residues. V lost 5 bases to trimming and J lost 2 bases, with 19 bases between them. Germline CDR1 reads MNHNY; CDR2 reads SVGAGI (reference sequence). The CDR3 loop is CASSPSGGPRGNQPQHF. Written as DNA, the CDR3 is TGTGCCAGCAGTCCGTCGGGGGGACCGAGGGGCAATCAGCCCCAGCATTTT.

This clone was detected only once. The chain recombines TRBV11-1 with TRBJ2-5, with D maybe TRBD2 (5 bases). The CDR3 has 14 amino acids. V was shortened by 5 bases and J by 5 bases, with 15 bases between the two germline ends. Germline V CDR1 and CDR2: SGHAT, FQDESV (reference sequence). Here the CDR3 reads CASSRARVMETQYF. In DNA form, the CDR3 reads TGTGCCAGCAGCCGCGCGCGGGTTATGGAGACCCAGTACTTC. Full variable domain (missing parts from reference TRBV11-1 and TRBJ2-5): EAEVAQSPRYKITEKSQAVAFWCDPISGHATLYWYRQILGQGPELLVQFQDESVVDDSQLPKDRFSAERLKGVDSTLKIQPAELGDSAMYLCASSRARVMETQYFGPGTRLLVL.

This chain joins TRBV5-4 and TRBJ2-3, with TRBD2 matching 9 bases. V gave up 6 bases and J gave up 2 bases; unmatched junction bases: 16. The CDR3 totals 18 residues. CDR1 SGHNT and CDR2 YYREEE come from the germline V gene (reference sequence). CDR3 bases: TGTGCCAGCACCTCAATGGGGCGGGAGGGTTTGTCCACAGATACGCAGTATTTT. As protein: CASTSMGREGLSTDTQYF.

This clone has a handful of counts. This chain joins TRBV28 and TRBJ1-1; a weak D match, TRBD1 (5 bases). The germline CDR1 and CDR2 sequences are MDHEN and SYDVKM. Trimming stripped 3 bases from V and 0 bases from J, with 14 bases between. The CDR3 is 16 residues long. For the CDR3, the DNA is TGTGCCAGCAGTTTTGCGACAGAACTGATGAACACTGAAGCTTTCTTT. Its protein is CASSFATELMNTEAFF.

The chain couples TRBV29-1 to TRBJ2-3; unclear D gene. Trimming cost V 6 bases and J 0 bases, with 10 bases left between them. Germline V gene sequence: CDR1 SQVTM, CDR2 ANQGSEA. The CDR3 has 13 amino acids. The CDR3, as DNA: TGCAGCGTGGGCGGTCGGAGCACAGATACGCAGTATTTT. Protein: CSVGGRSTDTQYF.

As to this clone: Other DNA sequences in this sample translate to the same CDR3. The rearrangement links TRBV5-1 to TRBJ1-4, with D uncertain. Trimming cost V 4 bases and J 3 bases, with 13 bases left between them. Germline lookup yields CDR1 SGHRS and CDR2 YFSETQ. The CDR3 loop spans 15 amino acids. The DNA of the CDR3 is TGCGCCAGCAGCCTGGGGAGTGGGGCTAATGAAAAACTGTTTTTT. This translates into CASSLGSGANEKLFF. The variable domain in full, completed from reference TRBV5-1 and TRBJ1-4, reads KAGVTQTPRYLIKTRGQQVTLSCSPISGHRSVSWYQQTPGQGLQFLFEYFSETQRNKGNFPGRFSGRQFSNSRSEMNVSTLELGDSALYLCASSLGSGANEKLFFGSGTQLSVL.

The rearrangement joins TRBV6-5 to TRBJ2-7; a weak D match, TRBD1 (6 bases). In germline, CDR1 is MNHEY, CDR2 SVGAGI. This CDR3 is built from 16 residues. Trimming removed 0 bases from V and 0 bases from J, with 12 bases in between. CDR3 region: CASSYSVTGSSYEQYF. CDR3 DNA sequence: TGTGCCAGCAGTTACTCGGTTACAGGGAGCTCCTACGAGCAGTACTTC.

The chain couples TRBV27 to TRBJ2-3, with unresolved D. CDR1 and CDR2 (germline): MNHEY, SMNVEV (reference sequence). Trimming took off 5 bases at V and 0 bases at J, with 12 bases between the two ends. The length of the CDR3 is 15 residues. The CDR3 DNA sequence: TGTGCCAGCAGTCCCCCTGGGCTTAGCACAGATACGCAGTATTTT. Protein product: CASSPPGLSTDTQYF.

V is TRBV19 and J is TRBJ2-1; D gene uncertain. Germline CDR1 is LNHDA and CDR2 is SQIVND (reference sequence). The CDR3 has 13 amino acids. V was pared by 5 bases and J by 8 bases, with 13 bases between. The CDR3 spells CASSPPLNDEQFF. The CDR3 region has the DNA TGTGCCAGTAGTCCTCCCCTTAACGATGAGCAGTTCTTC.

The rearrangement links TRBV5-8 to TRBJ1-1; D is unclear. The V gene's germline CDR1 is SGHTS and CDR2 YDEGEE. V was clipped by 2 bases and J by 6 bases, with 5 bases between them. The CDR3 loop spans 11 amino acids. Here the CDR3 reads CASSFPSEAFF. CDR3 DNA sequence: TGTGCCAGCAGCTTTCCGTCTGAAGCTTTCTTT.

The genes are TRBV24-1 and TRBJ1-1, with 7 bases identical to TRBD1. The ends lost 3 bases at V and 5 bases at J; junction bases unmatched: 5. CDR3 length: 14 residues. The germline V gene encodes CDR1 KGHDR and CDR2 SFDVKD. The CDR3 loop is CATSDHQGGTEAFF. For the CDR3, the DNA is TGTGCCACCAGTGATCACCAGGGGGGAACTGAAGCTTTCTTT.

The chain uses TRBV5-6 and TRBJ1-2; D remains ambiguous. Looked up from germline, CDR1 is SGHDT and CDR2 is YYEEEE. The CDR3 is 15 residues long. V was shortened by 1 base and J by 6 bases, with 16 bases between the two germline ends. The DNA of the CDR3 is TGTGCCAGCAGCTTGTACGGGGAGGTATCGAATGGCTACACCTTC. Amino acid sequence: CASSLYGEVSNGYTF.

This rearrangement joins TRBV6-2 or TRBV6-3 to TRBJ2-1; D unresolved. Germline V gives CDR1 MNHEY, CDR2 SVGEGT. The CDR3 sequence is 14 residues long. Trimming pared 2 bases from V and 5 bases from J, leaving 10 bases between. The DNA of the CDR3 is TGTGCCAGCAGTTACCCCACGGAGAACAATGAGCAGTTCTTC. This sequence encodes CASSYPTENNEQFF.

V and J are TRBV28 and TRBJ1-4; 9 bases align to TRBD1. Per germline, CDR1 MDHEN and CDR2 SYDVKM. This CDR3 has 15 amino acids. V lost 2 bases to trimming and J lost 8 bases; unmatched junction nucleotides: 6. This CDR3 is CASSLGGQGFEKLFF. The DNA for the CDR3 is TGTGCCAGCAGTTTAGGGGGACAGGGATTCGAAAAACTGTTTTTT.

CDR3 DNA sequence: TGTGCCAGCAGCTTGAGTTGGCAGGGAGGCCAGTACTTC. Its protein is CASSLSWQGGQYF. The V call is TRBV5-8, the J call TRBJ2-7; maybe TRBD2 (6 bases). Germline CDR1 reads SGHTS; CDR2 reads YDEGEE. This CDR3 comprises 13 residues. The ends were cut back, 1 base at V and 10 bases at J, with 15 bases in the middle.

The rearrangement joins TRBV4-1 to TRBJ1-1; D is perhaps TRBD1 (5 bases). Trimming cost V 3 bases and J 4 bases, with 12 bases left between them. Germline CDR1 reads MGHRA; CDR2 reads YSYEKL. The CDR3 is made up of 14 amino acids. The CDR3 here is CASSQAGGGTEAFF. The CDR3 DNA is TGCGCCAGCAGCCAGGCTGGGGGTGGCACTGAAGCTTTCTTT.

The V call is TRBV24-1, the J call TRBJ2-7; D might be TRBD2 (6 bases). Per the germline V gene, CDR1 is KGHDR and CDR2 is SFDVKD. The CDR3 has 15 amino acids. Trimming stripped 5 bases from V and 5 bases from J, with 18 bases between. The CDR3 protein is CATSGDAARGNEQYF. CDR3 DNA: TGTGCCACCAGTGGGGATGCTGCTCGCGGGAACGAGCAGTACTTC.

This sequence joins TRBV5-6 and TRBJ2-3; D is perhaps TRBD2 (6 bases). Germline CDR1 and CDR2: SGHDT and YYEEEE. The CDR3 contains 14 residues. Trimming took off 4 bases at V and 0 bases at J, with 9 bases between the two ends. The CDR3 nucleotides read TGTGCCAGCAGCCGGGACTTAAGCACAGATACGCAGTATTTT. Its protein is CASSRDLSTDTQYF. The complete variable domain, with remaining parts taken from reference TRBV5-6 and TRBJ2-3, reads DAGVTQSPTHLIKTRGQQVTLRCSPKSGHDTVSWYQQALGQGPQFIFQYYEEEERQRGNFPDRFSGHQFPNYSSELNVNALLLGDSALYLCASSRDLSTDTQYFGPGTRLTVL.

This clone appeared a few times. The gene calls are TRBV27 and TRBJ1-5; D is undetermined. Germline CDR1 MNHEY, CDR2 SMNVEV (reference sequence). Trimming removed 0 bases at V and 0 bases at J, with 6 bases between. The CDR3 contains 15 residues. The CDR3 is CASSLSRASNQPQHF. CDR3 sequence (DNA): TGTGCCAGCAGTTTATCGCGGGCTAGCAATCAGCCCCAGCATTTT.

The chain joins TRBV5-6 to TRBJ1-2; TRBD1 agrees at 9 bases. The CDR3 covers 14 residues. Losses at the gene ends were 3 bases for V and 7 bases for J; bases not matched to a gene: 7. Germline CDR1 is SGHDT and CDR2 is YYEEEE. CDR3: CASSSQGAGLGYTF. The CDR3 nucleotides are TGTGCCAGCAGCTCACAGGGGGCTGGTCTTGGCTACACCTTC. The complete variable domain, with remaining parts taken from reference TRBV5-6 and TRBJ1-2, reads DAGVTQSPTHLIKTRGQQVTLRCSPKSGHDTVSWYQQALGQGPQFIFQYYEEEERQRGNFPDRFSGHQFPNYSSELNVNALLLGDSALYLCASSSQGAGLGYTFGSGTRLTVV.